This T cell receptor (beta chain) was captured in a study of post-analysis software for immune sequencing data. TCR beta libraries were prepared from cDNA with unique molecular identifiers. The yield from roughly 1 to 10 million T cells was roughly 500,000 cDNA molecules in total. MiXCR was run by TCRdb on the PCR reads, yielding one entry per CDR3 protein. The table includes 380,000 or so distinct CDR3 sequences, less than 40% detected once. As to this clonotype: Its specificity is unknown.

Broader study findings: Significantly lower normalized Chao1 diversity was found in patients with multiple sclerosis relative to controls. Controls showed lower frequencies than patients for 4 or 5 TRBV segments, and TRBV5-6, TRBV5-1 and TRBV20-1 were among these.

Germline CDR1 reads MDHEN; CDR2 reads SYDVKM. CDR3 size: 15 residues. V lost 8 bases, J lost 6 bases, and 14 bases stayed unmatched. The receptor comes from a girl between 10 and 17 years old with multiple sclerosis. The sequenced sample consisted of blood. This sequence joins TRBV28 and TRBJ2-3; 7 bases agree with TRBD1. The DNA of the CDR3 is TGTGCCAGCCCCCCAGGGGGTCTACCGCCGGATACGCAGTATTTT. Translating it yields CASPPGGLPPDTQYF. The entire variable domain, with the rest obtained from reference TRBV28 and TRBJ2-3, is as follows: DVKVTQSSRYLVKRTGEKVFLECVQDMDHENMFWYRQDPGLGLRLIYFSYDVKMKEKGDIPEGYSVSREKKERFSLILESASTNQTSMYLCASPPGGLPPDTQYFGPGTRLTVL.